Listed below are T cell receptor beta chains from one sample, sequenced in a study of T cells in Graves' hyperthyroidism and ophthalmopathy. MiXCR, applied by TCRdb to the multiplex PCR reads, yields one record per CDR3 protein. The data show approximately 380,000 distinct CDR3 sequences, over 15% seen once. Sequencing input: blood. These receptors came from a woman aged 18 to 35 with Graves' hyperthyroidism. Each CDR3 is given with its conserved first and last residue. Each record gives: D gene, J gene, clone size, V gene, CDR3 protein, CDR3 DNA. D genes are given only for firm matches. The size of a clone is reported for some rows only, either as once, few or many, or as a class for expanded clones.

NA TRBJ2-5 many TRBV28 CASSPTSGGGRETQYF TGTGCCAGCAGTCCAACTTCGGGAGGGGGCAGGGAGACCCAGTACTTC
NA TRBJ2-5 few TRBV11-2 CASSAPFSRGKGETQYF TGTGCCAGCAGCGCCCCCTTTTCTCGGGGGAAGGGAGAGACCCAGTACTTC
NA TRBJ1-2 many TRBV30 CASSTGDKTF TGTGCCTCCTCCACGGGGGACAAAACCTTC
NA TRBJ1-1 NA TRBV25-1 CASSDARATEAFF TGTGCCAGCAGTGACGCCAGGGCCACTGAAGCTTTCTTT
TRBD1 TRBJ1-2 many TRBV10-3 CAISVAAGGRGYGYTF TGTGCCATCAGTGTCGCTGCAGGGGGCAGGGGCTATGGCTACACCTTC
NA TRBJ1-1 many TRBV5-1 CASSLTRTAKNTEAFF TGCGCCAGCAGCCTAACTCGGACAGCCAAGAACACTGAAGCTTTCTTT
TRBD1 TRBJ1-3 many TRBV9 CASSRQGGTGNTIYF TGTGCCAGCAGCAGACAGGGTGGTACTGGAAACACCATATATTTT
TRBD1 TRBJ2-7 many TRBV5-1 CASSLYTGAYEQYF TGCGCCAGCAGCTTGTATACAGGGGCCTACGAGCAGTACTTC
NA TRBJ1-1 many TRBV11-1 CASSLDRGKAFF TGTGCCAGCAGCTTAGATAGGGGGAAAGCTTTCTTT
NA TRBJ1-2 many TRBV9 CASSPGTDDSYGYTF TGTGCCAGCAGCCCCGGGACCGACGACTCCTATGGCTACACCTTC
NA TRBJ2-2 many TRBV30 CAWSAVWVSGELFF TGTGCCTGGAGTGCCGTTTGGGTGTCCGGGGAGCTGTTTTTT
NA TRBJ2-2 many TRBV12-3/TRBV12-4 CASRLQRNTGELFF TGTGCCAGCAGGTTACAGCGGAACACCGGGGAGCTGTTTTTT
NA TRBJ1-5 many TRBV5-1 CASSLAKGRLAGNQPQHF TGCGCCAGCAGCTTGGCCAAGGGGCGCTTGGCCGGGAATCAGCCCCAGCATTTT
NA TRBJ1-1 NA TRBV20-1 CSASQGGTEACF TGCAGTGCTAGCCAGGGAGGCACTGAAGCTTGCTTT
NA TRBJ2-2 many TRBV3-1 CASSPSGGGGVTGELFF TGTGCCAGCAGCCCCAGTGGGGGCGGGGGTGTCACCGGGGAGCTGTTTTTT
NA TRBJ2-7 many TRBV27 CASTSSGPYEQYF TGTGCCAGCACCTCGTCGGGTCCCTACGAGCAGTACTTC
NA TRBJ1-1 many TRBV6-1 CASSEGIAELTAFF TGTGCCAGCAGTGAAGGTATCGCCGAGTTGACAGCTTTCTTT
TRBD1 TRBJ1-1 many TRBV19 CASSQGERTEAFF TGTGCCAGTAGCCAGGGGGAGCGGACTGAAGCTTTCTTT
NA TRBJ1-2 many TRBV12-3/TRBV12-4 CASSLNRRGYGYTF TGTGCCAGCAGTTTAAACCGGCGGGGCTATGGCTACACCTTC
NA TRBJ1-5 NA TRBV5-5 CASSLGTAFEQPQHF TGTGCCAGCAGCTTGGGGACAGCGTTTGAGCAGCCCCAGCATTTT
NA TRBJ2-7 many TRBV6-5 CASTGGRYEQYF TGTGCCAGCACCGGGGGCCGCTACGAGCAGTACTTC
NA TRBJ1-2 NA TRBV30 CAWSEVPAYGGYTF TGTGCCTGGAGTGAAGTGCCCGCCTATGGAGGCTACACCTTC
TRBD2 TRBJ2-1 NA TRBV10-2 CASSGAPRSGRYSSYNEQFF TGCGCCAGCAGTGGGGCCCCGCGTAGCGGGAGGTACAGCTCCTACAATGAGCAGTTCTTC
NA TRBJ2-7 NA TRBV11-2 CASSSRTGGPGSYEQYF TGTGCCAGCAGCTCCAGAACCGGGGGTCCGGGGTCCTACGAGCAGTACTTC
NA TRBJ2-2 NA TRBV4-1 CASSSWPRETGELFF TGCGCCAGCAGCTCCTGGCCCAGGGAGACCGGGGAGCTGTTTTTT
TRBD1 TRBJ1-2 many TRBV2 CASSADRANNYGYTF TGTGCCAGCAGCGCGGACAGGGCTAATAACTATGGCTACACCTTC
NA TRBJ1-1 many TRBV5-1 CASSPGVGIMNTEAFF TGCGCCAGCAGCCCGGGGGTCGGTATCATGAACACTGAAGCTTTCTTT
NA TRBJ1-5 few TRBV20-1 CSAPPWGNQPQHF TGCAGTGCTCCCCCGTGGGGGAATCAGCCCCAGCATTTT